This TCR beta chain was sequenced during a study of blood T cell repertoires in COVID-19. Study overall: Nucleic acid was either cDNA or gDNA, and it came from T cells, B-cell-depleted T cells, or PBMCs.

TCRdb's table, derived via immunoSEQ multiplex PCR, lists solely in-frame clones and lacks some. The table has about 180,000 clones, 85% to 90% seen once. V lost 4 bases and J lost 5; bases outside the gene matches: 4. Germline values: CDR1 SGHRS, CDR2 YFSETQ. CDR3 length: 14 residues. The V and J genes are TRBV5-1 and TRBJ2-2; TRBD2 agrees at 8 bases. The sequenced material came from PBMCs or T cells enriched from blood (not recorded which). The clonotype comes from a woman aged 35 to 49 with acute COVID-19. The CDR3 spells CASSPGGGTGELFF. The CDR3 DNA follows: TGCGCCAGCAGCCCGGGCGGGGGGACCGGGGAGCTGTTTTTT.